The T cell receptor beta chain under discussion was sequenced for a study of T-cell memory formation after mild COVID-19. Overall study results and limits: A second wave of clones peaked on day 37, and their SARS-CoV-2 specificity went unconfirmed. The study found contracting CD4+ clones mainly in CM and EM and contracting CD8+ clones in EMRA.

Sample barcodes and UMIs were carried by the TCR alpha and TCR beta cDNA libraries that 5'RACE generated with constant-segment primers. TCRdb processed the 5' RACE reads anew with MiXCR; each CDR3 protein has one entry. The sample has fewer than 50,000 distinct CDR3 sequences; 5.5% to 7.5% are singletons. This clonotype was recorded a few times. The antigen remains undetermined. CDR3 size: 15 residues. V lost 5 bases to trimming and J lost 6 bases; unmatched junction nucleotides: 14. The germline CDR1 and CDR2 sequences are DFQATT and SNEGSKA (reference sequence). The chain uses TRBV20-1 and TRBJ2-3, with 7 bases matching TRBD2. The sequence was obtained from a man younger than 30 who had mild COVID-19 (a few samples of this study predate the infection). Cell type and time point are not known. Sequencing input: PBMCs or a T cell subset sorted from them (not recorded which). CDR3 in amino acids: CSAPSPSGGSDTQYF. The CDR3 bases are TGCAGTGCTCCATCCCCTAGCGGTGGCTCGGATACGCAGTATTTT.